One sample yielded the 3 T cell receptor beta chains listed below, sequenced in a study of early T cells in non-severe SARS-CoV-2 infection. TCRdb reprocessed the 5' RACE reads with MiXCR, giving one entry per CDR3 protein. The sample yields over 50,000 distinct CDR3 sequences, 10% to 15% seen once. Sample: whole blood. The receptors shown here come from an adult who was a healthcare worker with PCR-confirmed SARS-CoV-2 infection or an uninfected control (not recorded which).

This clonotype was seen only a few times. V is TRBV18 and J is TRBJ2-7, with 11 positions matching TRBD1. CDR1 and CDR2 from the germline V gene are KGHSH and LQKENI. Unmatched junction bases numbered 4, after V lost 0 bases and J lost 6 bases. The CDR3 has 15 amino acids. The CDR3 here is CASSPPGTGGVEQYF. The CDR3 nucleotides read TGTGCCAGCTCACCACCTGGGACAGGGGGGGTCGAGCAGTACTTC.

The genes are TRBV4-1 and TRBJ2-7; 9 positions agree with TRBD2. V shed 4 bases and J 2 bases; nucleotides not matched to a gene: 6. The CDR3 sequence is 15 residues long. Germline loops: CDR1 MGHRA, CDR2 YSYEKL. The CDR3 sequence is CASSRVSGSPYEQYF. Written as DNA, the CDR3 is TGCGCCAGCAGCCGAGTTAGCGGGAGTCCCTACGAGCAGTACTTC.

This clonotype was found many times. CDR3 nucleotide sequence: TGTGCCTGGAGTGTTGGGGGAGGTTACAATGAGCAGTTCTTC. This sequence encodes CAWSVGGGYNEQFF. V is TRBV30 and J is TRBJ2-1; possibly TRBD2 for D (6 bases). Per the germline V gene, CDR1 is GTSNPN and CDR2 is SVGIG (reference sequence). This CDR3 spans 14 amino acids. V was pared by 0 bases and J by 4 bases, with 10 bases between. The full variable domain, its missing parts supplied by reference TRBV30 and TRBJ2-1, is SQTIHQWPATLVQPVGSPLSLECTVEGTSNPNLYWYRQAAGRGLQLLFYSVGIGQISSEVPQNLSASRPQDRQFILSSKKLLLSDSGFYLCAWSVGGGYNEQFFGPGTRLTVL.